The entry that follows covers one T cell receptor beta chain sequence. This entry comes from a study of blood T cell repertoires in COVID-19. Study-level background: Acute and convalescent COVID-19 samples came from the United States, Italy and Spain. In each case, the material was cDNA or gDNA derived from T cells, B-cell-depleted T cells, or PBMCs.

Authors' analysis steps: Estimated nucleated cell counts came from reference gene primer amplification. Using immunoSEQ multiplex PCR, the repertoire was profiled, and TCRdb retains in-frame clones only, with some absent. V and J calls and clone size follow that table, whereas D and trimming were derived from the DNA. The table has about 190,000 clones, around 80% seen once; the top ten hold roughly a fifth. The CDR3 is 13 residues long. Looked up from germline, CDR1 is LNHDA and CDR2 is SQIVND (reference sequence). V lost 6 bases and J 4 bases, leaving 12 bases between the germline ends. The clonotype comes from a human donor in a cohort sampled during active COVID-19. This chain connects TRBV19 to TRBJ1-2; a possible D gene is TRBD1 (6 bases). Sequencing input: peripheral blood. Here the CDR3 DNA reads TGTGCCAGTAGCCCCGGACAGAGCTATGGCTACACCTTC. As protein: CASSPGQSYGYTF.